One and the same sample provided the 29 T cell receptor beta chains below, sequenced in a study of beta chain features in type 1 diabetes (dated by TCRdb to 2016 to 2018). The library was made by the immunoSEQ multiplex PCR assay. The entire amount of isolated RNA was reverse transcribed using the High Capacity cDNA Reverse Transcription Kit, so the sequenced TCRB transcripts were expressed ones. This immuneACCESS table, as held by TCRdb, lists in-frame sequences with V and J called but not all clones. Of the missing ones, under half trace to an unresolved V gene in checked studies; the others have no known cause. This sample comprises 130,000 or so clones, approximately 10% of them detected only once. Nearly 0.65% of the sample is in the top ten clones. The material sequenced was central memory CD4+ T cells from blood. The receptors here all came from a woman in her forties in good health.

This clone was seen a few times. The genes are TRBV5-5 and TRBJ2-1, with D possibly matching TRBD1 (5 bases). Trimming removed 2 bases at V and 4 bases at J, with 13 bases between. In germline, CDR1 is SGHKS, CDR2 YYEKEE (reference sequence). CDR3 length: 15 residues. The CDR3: CASSFTGSMYNEQFF. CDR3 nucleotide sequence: TGTGCCAGCAGCTTTACAGGTTCAATGTACAATGAGCAGTTCTTC.

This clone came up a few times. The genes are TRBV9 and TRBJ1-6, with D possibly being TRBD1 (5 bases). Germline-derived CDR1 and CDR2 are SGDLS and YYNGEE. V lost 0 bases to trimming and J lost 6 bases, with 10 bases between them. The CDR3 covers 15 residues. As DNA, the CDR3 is TGTGCCAGCAGCGTAGAAGGGGTTAGTAATTCACCCCTCCACTTT. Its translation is CASSVEGVSNSPLHF. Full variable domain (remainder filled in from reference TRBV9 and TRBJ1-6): DSGVTQTPKHLITATGQRVTLRCSPRSGDLSVYWYQQSLDQGLQFLIQYYNGEERAKGNILERFSAQQFPDLHSELNLSSLELGDSALYFCASSVEGVSNSPLHFGNGTRLTVT.

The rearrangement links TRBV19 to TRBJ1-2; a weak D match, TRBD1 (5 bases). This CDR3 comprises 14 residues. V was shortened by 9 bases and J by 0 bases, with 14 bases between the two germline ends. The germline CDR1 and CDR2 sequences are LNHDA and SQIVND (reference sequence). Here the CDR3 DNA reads TGTGCCAGCCGCAAGGACACATCTAACTATGGCTACACCTTC. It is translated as CASRKDTSNYGYTF.

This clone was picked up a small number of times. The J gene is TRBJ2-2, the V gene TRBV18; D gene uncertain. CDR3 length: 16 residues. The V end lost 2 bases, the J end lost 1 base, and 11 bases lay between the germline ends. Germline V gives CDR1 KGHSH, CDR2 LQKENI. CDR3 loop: CASSPYTSGNTGELFF. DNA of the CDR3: TGTGCCAGCTCACCATATACGTCAGGGAACACCGGGGAGCTGTTTTTT.

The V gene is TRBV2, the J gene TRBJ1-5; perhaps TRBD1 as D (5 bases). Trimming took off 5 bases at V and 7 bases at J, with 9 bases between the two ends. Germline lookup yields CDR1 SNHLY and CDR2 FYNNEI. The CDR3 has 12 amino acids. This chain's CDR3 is CASSQGLQPQHF. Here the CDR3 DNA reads TGTGCCAGCAGTCAGGGATTACAGCCCCAGCATTTT.

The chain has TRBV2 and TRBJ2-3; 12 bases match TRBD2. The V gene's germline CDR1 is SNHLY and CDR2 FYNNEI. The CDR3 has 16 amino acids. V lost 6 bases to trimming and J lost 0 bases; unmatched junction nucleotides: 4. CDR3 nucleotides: TGTGCCAGCAGGACTAGCGGGGGATCTAGCACAGATACGCAGTATTTT. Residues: CASRTSGGSSTDTQYF.

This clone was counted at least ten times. For the CDR3, the DNA is TGTGCCAGCAGTCGGGACGGAGTAGGGGGAAAACTGTTTTTT. Its protein product is CASSRDGVGGKLFF. V gene TRBV6-5 combines with J gene TRBJ1-4; D may be TRBD1 (6 bases). The CDR3 runs 14 residues. Germline assignment: CDR1 MNHEY and CDR2 SVGAGI. V lost 5 bases to trimming and J lost 10 bases, with 17 bases between them.

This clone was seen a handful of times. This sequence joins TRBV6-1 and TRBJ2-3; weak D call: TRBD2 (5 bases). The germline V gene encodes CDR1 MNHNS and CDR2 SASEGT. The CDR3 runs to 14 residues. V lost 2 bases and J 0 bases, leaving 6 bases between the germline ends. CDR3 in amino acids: CASSELASTDTQYF. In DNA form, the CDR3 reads TGTGCCAGCAGTGAATTAGCGAGCACAGATACGCAGTATTTT.

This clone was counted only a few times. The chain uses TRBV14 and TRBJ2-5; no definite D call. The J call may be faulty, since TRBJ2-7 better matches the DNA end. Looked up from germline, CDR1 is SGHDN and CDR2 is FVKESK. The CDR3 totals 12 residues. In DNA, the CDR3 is TGTGCCAGCAGCCTCGTAGCCTACGAGCAGTACTTC. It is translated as CASSLVAYEQYF.

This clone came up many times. CDR3 region: CASSLGGPGTEAFF. DNA of the CDR3: TGTGCCAGCAGCTTAGGGGGCCCTGGAACTGAAGCTTTCTTT. The V gene is TRBV7-9, the J gene TRBJ1-1, with D possibly matching TRBD1 (5 bases). This CDR3 is built from 14 residues. The germline V gene has CDR1 SEHNR and CDR2 FQNEAQ (reference sequence). Trimming stripped 1 base from V and 5 bases from J, with 11 bases between. The variable domain in full, completed from reference TRBV7-9 and TRBJ1-1, reads DTGVSQNPRHKITKRGQNVTFRCDPISEHNRLYWYRQTLGQGPEFLTYFQNEAQLEKSRLLSDRFSAERPKGSFSTLEIQRTEQGDSAMYLCASSLGGPGTEAFFGQGTRLTVV.

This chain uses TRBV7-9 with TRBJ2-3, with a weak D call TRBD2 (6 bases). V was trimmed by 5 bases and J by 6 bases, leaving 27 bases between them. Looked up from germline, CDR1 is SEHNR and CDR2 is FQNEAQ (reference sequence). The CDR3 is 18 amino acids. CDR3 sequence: CASSPRRSRGTNDDTQYF. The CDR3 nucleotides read TGTGCCAGCAGCCCAAGACGGTCGCGGGGCACCAACGACGATACGCAGTATTTT.

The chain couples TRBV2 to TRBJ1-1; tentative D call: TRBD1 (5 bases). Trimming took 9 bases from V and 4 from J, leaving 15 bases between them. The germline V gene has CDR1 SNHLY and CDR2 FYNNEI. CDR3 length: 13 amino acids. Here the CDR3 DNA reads TGTGCCAGACGTCCAGCCGGGGGCACTGAAGCTTTCTTT. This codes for CARRPAGGTEAFF. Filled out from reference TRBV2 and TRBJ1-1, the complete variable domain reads EPEVTQTPSHQVTQMGQEVILRCVPISNHLYFYWYRQILGQKVEFLVSFYNNEISEKSEIFDDQFSVERPDGSNFTLKIRSTKLEDSAMYFCARRPAGGTEAFFGQGTRLTVV.

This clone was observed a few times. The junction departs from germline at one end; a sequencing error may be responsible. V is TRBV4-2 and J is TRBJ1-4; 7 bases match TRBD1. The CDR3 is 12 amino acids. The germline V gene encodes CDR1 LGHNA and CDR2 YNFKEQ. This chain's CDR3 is CASSQDRGQEVF. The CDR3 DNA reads TGTGCCAGCAGCCAAGATCGAGGACAGGAGGTTTTT.

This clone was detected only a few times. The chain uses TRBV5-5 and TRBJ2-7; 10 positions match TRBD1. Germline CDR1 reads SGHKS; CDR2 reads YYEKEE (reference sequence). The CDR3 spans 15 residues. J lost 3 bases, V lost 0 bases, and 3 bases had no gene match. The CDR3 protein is CASSLGDRGLYEQYF. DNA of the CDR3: TGTGCCAGCAGCTTGGGTGACAGGGGGCTCTACGAGCAGTACTTC.

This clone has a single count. In DNA, the CDR3 is TGTGCCAGCAGTCCAACTCGTAGAGGCCCTACTCAAGAGACCCAGTACTTC. Protein sequence: CASSPTRRGPTQETQYF. V is TRBV6-4 and J is TRBJ2-5; D is ambiguous. This CDR3 is built from 17 residues. Trimming stripped 5 bases from V and 2 bases from J, with 21 bases between. CDR1 is MRHNA, CDR2 SNTAGT, per germline.

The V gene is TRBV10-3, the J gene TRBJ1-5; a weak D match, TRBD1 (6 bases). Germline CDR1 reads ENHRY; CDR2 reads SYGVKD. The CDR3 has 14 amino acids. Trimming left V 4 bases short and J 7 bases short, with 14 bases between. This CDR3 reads CAISVGGGGQPQHF. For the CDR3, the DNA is TGTGCCATCAGTGTAGGGGGGGGCGGGCAGCCCCAGCATTTT.

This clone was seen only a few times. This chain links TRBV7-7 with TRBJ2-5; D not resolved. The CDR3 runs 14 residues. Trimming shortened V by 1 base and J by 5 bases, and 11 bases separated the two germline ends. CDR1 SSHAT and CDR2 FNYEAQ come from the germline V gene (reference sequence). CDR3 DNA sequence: TGTGCCAGCAGCTTAGGGGCGTCTGGGGAGACCCAGTACTTC. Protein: CASSLGASGETQYF. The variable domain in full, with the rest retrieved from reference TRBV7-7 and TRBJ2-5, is GAGVSQSPRYKVTKRGQDVTLRCDPISSHATLYWYQQALGQGPEFLTYFNYEAQPDKSGLPSDRFSAERPEGSISTLTIQRTEQRDSAMYRCASSLGASGETQYFGPGTRLLVL.

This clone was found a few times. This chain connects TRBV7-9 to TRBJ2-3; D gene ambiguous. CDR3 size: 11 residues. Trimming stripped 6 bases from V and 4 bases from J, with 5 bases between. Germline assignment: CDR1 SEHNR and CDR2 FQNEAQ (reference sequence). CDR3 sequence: CASSAADTQYF. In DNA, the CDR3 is TGTGCCAGCAGTGCGGCAGATACGCAGTATTTT.

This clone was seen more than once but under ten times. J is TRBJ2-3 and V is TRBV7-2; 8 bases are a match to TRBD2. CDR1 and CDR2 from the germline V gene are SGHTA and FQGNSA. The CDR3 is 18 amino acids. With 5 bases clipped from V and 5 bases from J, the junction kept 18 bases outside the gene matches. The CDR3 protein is CASSRVGGGRGAEDTQYF. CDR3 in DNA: TGTGCCAGCAGCCGGGTGGGCGGGGGGCGAGGAGCCGAAGATACGCAGTATTTT. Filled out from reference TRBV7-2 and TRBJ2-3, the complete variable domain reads GAGVSQSPSNKVTEKGKDVELRCDPISGHTALYWYRQSLGQGLEFLIYFQGNSAPDKSGLPSDRFSAERTGGSVSTLTIQRTQQEDSAVYLCASSRVGGGRGAEDTQYFGPGTRLTVL.

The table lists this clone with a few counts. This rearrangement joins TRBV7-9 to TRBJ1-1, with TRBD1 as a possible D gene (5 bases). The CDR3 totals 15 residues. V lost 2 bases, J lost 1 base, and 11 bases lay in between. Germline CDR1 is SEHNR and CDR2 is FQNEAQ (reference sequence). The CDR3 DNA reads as TGTGCCAGCAGCTTAATATCAGGGCGGAACACTGAAGCTTTCTTT. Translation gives CASSLISGRNTEAFF.

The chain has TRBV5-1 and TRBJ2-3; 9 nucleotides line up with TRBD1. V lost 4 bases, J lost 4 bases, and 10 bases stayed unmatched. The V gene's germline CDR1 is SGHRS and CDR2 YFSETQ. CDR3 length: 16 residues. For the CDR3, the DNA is TGCGCCAGCAGCCCCGGGGACAGGGAAGGATCAGATACGCAGTATTTT. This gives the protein CASSPGDREGSDTQYF.

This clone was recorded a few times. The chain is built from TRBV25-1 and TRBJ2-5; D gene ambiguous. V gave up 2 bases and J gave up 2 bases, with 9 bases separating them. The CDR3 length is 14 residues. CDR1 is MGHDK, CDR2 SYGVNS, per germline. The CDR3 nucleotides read TGTGCCAGCAGTGAAAGAAGCAATCAAGAGACCCAGTACTTC. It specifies CASSERSNQETQYF. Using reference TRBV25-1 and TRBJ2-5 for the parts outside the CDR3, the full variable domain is EADIYQTPRYLVIGTGKKITLECSQTMGHDKMYWYQQDPGMELHLIHYSYGVNSTEKGDLSSESTVSRIRTEHFPLTLESARPSHTSQYLCASSERSNQETQYFGPGTRLLVL.

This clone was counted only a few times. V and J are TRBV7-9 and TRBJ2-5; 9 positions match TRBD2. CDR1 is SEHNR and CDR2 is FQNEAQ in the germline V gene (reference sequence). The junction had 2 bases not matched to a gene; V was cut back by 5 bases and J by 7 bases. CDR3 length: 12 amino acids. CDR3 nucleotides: TGTGCCAGCAGCCCGACTAGCGGGACCCAGTACTTC. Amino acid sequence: CASSPTSGTQYF.

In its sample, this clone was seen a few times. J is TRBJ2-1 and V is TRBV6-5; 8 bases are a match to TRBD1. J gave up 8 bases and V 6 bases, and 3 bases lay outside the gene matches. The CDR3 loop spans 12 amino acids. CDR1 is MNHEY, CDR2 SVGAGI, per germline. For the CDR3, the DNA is TGTGCCAGCAGGGACAGGGAAGATGAGCAGTTCTTC. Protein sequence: CASRDREDEQFF.

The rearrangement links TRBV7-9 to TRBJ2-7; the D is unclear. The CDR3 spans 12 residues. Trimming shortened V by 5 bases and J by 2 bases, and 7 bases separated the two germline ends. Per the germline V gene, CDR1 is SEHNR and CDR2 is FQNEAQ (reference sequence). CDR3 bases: TGTGCCAGCAGCAAGCCGACCTACGAGCAGTACTTC. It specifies CASSKPTYEQYF. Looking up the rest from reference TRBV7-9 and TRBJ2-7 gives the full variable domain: DTGVSQNPRHKITKRGQNVTFRCDPISEHNRLYWYRQTLGQGPEFLTYFQNEAQLEKSRLLSDRFSAERPKGSFSTLEIQRTEQGDSAMYLCASSKPTYEQYFGPGTRLTVT.

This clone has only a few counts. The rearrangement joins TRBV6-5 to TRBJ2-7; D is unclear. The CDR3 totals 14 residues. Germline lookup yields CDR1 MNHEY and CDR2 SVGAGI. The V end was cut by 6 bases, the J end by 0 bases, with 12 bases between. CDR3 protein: CASRASQSSYEQYF. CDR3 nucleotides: TGTGCCAGCAGGGCTTCACAGAGCTCCTACGAGCAGTACTTC.

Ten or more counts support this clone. In nucleotides, the CDR3 is TGCAGCGTGCAAGCACGAGAGCAGTACTTC. The encoded protein is CSVQAREQYF. This chain joins TRBV29-1 and TRBJ2-7; D is ambiguous. Trimming took off 6 bases at V and 7 bases at J, with 10 bases between the two ends. The CDR3 is 10 amino acids. CDR1 and CDR2 (germline): SQVTM, ANQGSEA.

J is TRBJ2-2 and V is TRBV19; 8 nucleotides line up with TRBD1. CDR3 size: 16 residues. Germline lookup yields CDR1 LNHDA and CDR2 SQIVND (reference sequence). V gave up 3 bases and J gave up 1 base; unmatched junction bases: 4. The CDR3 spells CASSMRDRRNTGELFF. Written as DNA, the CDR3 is TGTGCCAGTAGTATGAGGGACAGGAGGAACACCGGGGAGCTGTTTTTT. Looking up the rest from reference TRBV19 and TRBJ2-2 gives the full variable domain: DGGITQSPKYLFRKEGQNVTLSCEQNLNHDAMYWYRQDPGQGLRLIYYSQIVNDFQKGDIAEGYSVSREKKESFPLTVTSAQKNPTAFYLCASSMRDRRNTGELFFGEGSRLTVL.

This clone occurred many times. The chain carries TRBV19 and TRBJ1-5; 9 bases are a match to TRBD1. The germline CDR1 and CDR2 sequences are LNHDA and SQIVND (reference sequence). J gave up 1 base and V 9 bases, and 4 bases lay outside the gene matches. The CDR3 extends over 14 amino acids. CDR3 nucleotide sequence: TGTGCCAGCCAGACAGGGGGAAGCAATCAGCCCCAGCATTTT. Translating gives CASQTGGSNQPQHF.